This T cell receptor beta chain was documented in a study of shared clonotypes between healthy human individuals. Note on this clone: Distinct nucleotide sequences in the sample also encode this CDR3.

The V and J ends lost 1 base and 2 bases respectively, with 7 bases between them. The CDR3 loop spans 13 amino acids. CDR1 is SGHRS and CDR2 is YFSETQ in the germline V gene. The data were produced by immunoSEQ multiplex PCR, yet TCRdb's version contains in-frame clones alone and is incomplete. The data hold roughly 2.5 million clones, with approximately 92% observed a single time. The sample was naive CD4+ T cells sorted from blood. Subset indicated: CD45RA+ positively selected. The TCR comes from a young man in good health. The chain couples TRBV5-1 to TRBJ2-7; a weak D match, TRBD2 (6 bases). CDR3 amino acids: CASSLTGAYEQYF. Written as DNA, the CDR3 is TGCGCCAGCAGCTTGACGGGGGCCTACGAGCAGTACTTC.